This TCR beta chain was identified in a study of Graves' ophthalmopathy and Graves' hyperthyroidism. Study summary: The collection of peripheral blood took place at initial diagnosis, before any treatment. Study-wide points: A model of 13 signatures distinguished ophthalmopathy from stable hyperthyroidism at less than 90% sensitivity and 70% to 84% specificity. A majority of expanded thyroid clonotypes exceeding 0.001 frequency were likewise present in blood.

Other autoimmune diseases, uncontrolled infections, pregnancy or lactation ruled patients out of participation. Investigators amplified TCR beta CDR3 regions from RNA transcripts. An opening RT-PCR round employed HTBI primers and preceded a second-round multiplex PCR. TCRdb re-called the multiplex PCR reads with MiXCR, one entry per CDR3 protein. Among approximately 700,000 distinct CDR3 sequences listed, 40% were seen once. Comment on this clonotype: Its antigen remains unidentified.

Germline V gene data show CDR1 as GTSNPN and CDR2 as SVGIG (reference sequence). The length of the CDR3 is 12 residues. Trimming took off 1 base at V and 2 bases at J, with 5 bases between the two ends. The rearrangement joins TRBV30 to TRBJ1-2, with unresolved D. The sample taken for sequencing was peripheral blood. This sequence was found in an adult man with Graves' ophthalmopathy. The CDR3 DNA sequence: TGTGCCTGGAGTGGTGGAAACTATGGCTACACCTTC. Its protein product is CAWSGGNYGYTF.